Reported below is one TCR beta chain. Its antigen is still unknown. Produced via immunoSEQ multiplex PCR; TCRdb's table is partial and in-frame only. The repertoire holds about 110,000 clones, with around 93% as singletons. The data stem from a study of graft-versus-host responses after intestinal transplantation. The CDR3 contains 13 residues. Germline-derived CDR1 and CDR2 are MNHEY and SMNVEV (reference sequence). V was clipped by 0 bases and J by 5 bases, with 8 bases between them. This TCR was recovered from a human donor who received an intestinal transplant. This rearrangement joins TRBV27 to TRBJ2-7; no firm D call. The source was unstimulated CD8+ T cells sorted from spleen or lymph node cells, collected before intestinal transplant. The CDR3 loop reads CASSLSPGDEQYF. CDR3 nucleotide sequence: TGTGCCAGCAGTTTATCCCCTGGGGACGAGCAGTACTTC.